These T cell receptor beta chains were read from a single sample in a study of T cells after yellow fever vaccination. TCRdb re-analysed the 5' RACE reads in MiXCR, keeping a single row per CDR3 protein. In the table there are about 150,000 distinct CDR3 sequences, roughly 6.4% of which are singletons. This material consisted of CD4+ T cells sorted from PBMCs, taken on the day of the first yellow fever vaccination. The receptors here all came from a man younger than 35 who received the YFV17D yellow fever vaccine. CDR3s include the opening cysteine and the closing phenylalanine or tryptophan. Each record gives: V gene, D gene, clone size, J gene, CDR3 protein, CDR3 DNA. D genes are given only for firm matches. A row's size may be missing; if present it is once, few, many or a size class.

TRBV20-1	TRBD2	many	TRBJ2-5	CSARVTSGGTYQETQYF	TGCAGTGCTAGAGTCACTAGCGGGGGGACGTACCAAGAGACCCAGTACTTC
TRBV5-1	-	-	TRBJ2-7	CASSFTGSSYEQYF	TGCGCCAGCAGCTTTACAGGAAGCTCCTACGAGCAGTACTTC
TRBV5-6	-	many	TRBJ1-1	CASSLKGRANTEAFF	TGTGCCAGCAGCTTGAAAGGCAGAGCGAACACTGAAGCTTTCTTT
TRBV11-2	TRBD2	-	TRBJ2-1	CASSGGLAGGLVSYNEQFF	TGTGCCAGCAGCGGAGGACTAGCGGGGGGGCTAGTCTCCTACAATGAGCAGTTCTTC
TRBV6-2/TRBV6-3	TRBD2	-	TRBJ2-2	CATLTSGGLNTGELFF	TGTGCCACCTTGACTAGCGGGGGCCTCAACACCGGGGAGCTGTTTTTT
TRBV2	-	many	TRBJ1-1	CASSTEAFF	TGTGCCAGCTCGACGGAAGCTTTCTTT
TRBV21-1	-	few	TRBJ2-7	CASSKKGPGQDPYEQYF	TGTGCCAGCAGCAAAAAAGGTCCGGGACAGGACCCCTACGAGCAGTACTTC
TRBV3-1	-	few	TRBJ1-2	CASNHLSTDGYTF	TGTGCCAGCAATCACCTTTCTACGGACGGCTACACCTTC
TRBV12-3/TRBV12-4	-	many	TRBJ2-2	CASSRSASPNTGELFF	TGTGCCAGCAGCCGGTCGGCGAGCCCCAACACCGGGGAGCTGTTTTTT
TRBV27	-	few	TRBJ2-6	CASSGAGLAGANVLTF	TGTGCCAGCAGTGGGGCGGGACTCGCCGGGGCCAACGTCCTGACTTTC
TRBV23-1	-	-	TRBJ2-3	CASSQSLGRRIDTQYF	TGCGCCAGCAGTCAATCGTTGGGCCGGAGGATAGATACGCAGTATTTT
TRBV7-2	-	-	TRBJ1-5	CASGPGGNQPQHF	TGTGCCAGCGGGCCAGGGGGCAATCAGCCCCAGCATTTT
TRBV11-3	-	many	TRBJ2-7	CASSSAQGSDEQYF	TGTGCCAGCAGTTCCGCTCAAGGATCGGATGAGCAGTACTTC
TRBV11-2	-	few	TRBJ2-1	CASSLVGGGEQFF	TGTGCCAGCAGCTTAGTAGGAGGGGGCGAGCAGTTCTTC
TRBV6-5	-	few	TRBJ1-2	CASSRHQGPNYGYTF	TGTGCCAGCAGTCGACACCAGGGGCCTAACTATGGCTACACCTTC
TRBV29-1	-	many	TRBJ2-1	CSVDPYGSSYNEQFF	TGCAGCGTGGACCCTTACGGTAGCTCCTACAATGAGCAGTTCTTC
TRBV6-1	-	few	TRBJ2-3	CASRTRGLGGTDTQYF	TGTGCCAGCAGAACACGGGGGCTGGGAGGTACAGATACGCAGTATTTT
TRBV27	TRBD2	many	TRBJ2-1	CASSPQGPSGGLYNEQFF	TGTGCCAGCAGTCCCCAGGGTCCTAGCGGGGGGCTCTACAATGAGCAGTTCTTC
TRBV30	-	-	TRBJ1-5	CAWALRGNQPQHF	TGTGCCTGGGCACTCCGGGGCAATCAGCCCCAGCATTTT
TRBV19	-	many	TRBJ1-1	CASSIPRLNTEAFF	TGTGCCAGTAGTATCCCTAGGCTGAACACTGAAGCTTTCTTT
TRBV27	TRBD1	many	TRBJ1-2	CARQGYGYTF	TGTGCCAGACAGGGGTATGGCTACACCTTC
TRBV6-2/TRBV6-3	TRBD1	few	TRBJ1-4	CASSYSTGDNEKLFF	TGTGCCAGCAGTTACTCGACAGGGGATAATGAAAAACTGTTTTTT
TRBV19	TRBD1	few	TRBJ2-7	CASSLEKGQGTKQYF	TGTGCCAGTAGTCTGGAGAAGGGACAGGGGACCAAGCAGTACTTC
TRBV12-3/TRBV12-4	-	many	TRBJ2-3	CASSLMGGQQYF	TGTGCCAGCAGTTTAATGGGCGGTCAGCAGTATTTT
TRBV5-4	TRBD1	few	TRBJ2-3	CASSRQGSSTDTQYF	TGTGCCAGCAGCCGACAGGGGTCCAGCACAGATACGCAGTATTTT
TRBV29-1	-	-	TRBJ2-3	CSVEARFTDTQYF	TGCAGCGTTGAAGCCCGCTTTACAGATACGCAGTATTTT
TRBV20-1	-	few	TRBJ1-3	CSARDQGGPGNTIYF	TGCAGTGCTAGAGATCAAGGGGGGCCGGGAAACACCATATATTTT
TRBV20-1	TRBD1	many	TRBJ2-2	CSASPRGSVKTGELFF	TGCAGTGCTAGTCCCAGGGGGTCCGTAAAAACCGGGGAGCTGTTTTTT
TRBV2	-	many	TRBJ1-5	CAGGGEFNQPQHF	TGTGCCGGAGGGGGGGAGTTCAATCAGCCCCAGCATTTT
TRBV12-3/TRBV12-4	TRBD1	many	TRBJ1-2	CASSLLGTGGYTF	TGTGCCAGCAGCCTCTTAGGGACAGGGGGCTACACCTTC
TRBV7-8	TRBD1	many	TRBJ1-5	CASSSDRGEGNQPQHF	TGTGCCAGCAGCTCGGACAGGGGTGAAGGCAATCAGCCCCAGCATTTT
TRBV6-2/TRBV6-3	-	-	TRBJ1-5	CASSYHATDQPQHF	TGTGCCAGCAGTTACCACGCGACTGATCAGCCCCAGCATTTT
TRBV10-3	TRBD1	many	TRBJ2-4	CAISQDRVGLNIQYF	TGTGCCATCAGCCAGGACAGGGTCGGATTAAACATTCAGTACTTC
TRBV20-1	TRBD2	-	TRBJ2-3	CCAPSLGERGTTDTQYF	TGCTGTGCTCCGAGCTTGGGGGAGCGGGGGACCACAGATACGCAGTATTTT
TRBV5-1	TRBD1	many	TRBJ2-7	CASTQGNEHEQYF	TGCGCCAGTACACAGGGGAATGAACACGAGCAGTACTTC